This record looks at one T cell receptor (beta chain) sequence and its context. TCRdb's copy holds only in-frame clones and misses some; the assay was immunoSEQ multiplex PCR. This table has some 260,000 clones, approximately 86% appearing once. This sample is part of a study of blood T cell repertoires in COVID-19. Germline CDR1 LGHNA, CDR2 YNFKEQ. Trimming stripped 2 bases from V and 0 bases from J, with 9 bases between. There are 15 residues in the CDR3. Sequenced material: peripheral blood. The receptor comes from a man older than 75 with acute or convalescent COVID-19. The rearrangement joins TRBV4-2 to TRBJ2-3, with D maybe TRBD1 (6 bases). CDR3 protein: CASSQTGPSTDTQYF. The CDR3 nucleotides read TGTGCCAGCAGCCAAACAGGGCCTAGCACAGATACGCAGTATTTT.